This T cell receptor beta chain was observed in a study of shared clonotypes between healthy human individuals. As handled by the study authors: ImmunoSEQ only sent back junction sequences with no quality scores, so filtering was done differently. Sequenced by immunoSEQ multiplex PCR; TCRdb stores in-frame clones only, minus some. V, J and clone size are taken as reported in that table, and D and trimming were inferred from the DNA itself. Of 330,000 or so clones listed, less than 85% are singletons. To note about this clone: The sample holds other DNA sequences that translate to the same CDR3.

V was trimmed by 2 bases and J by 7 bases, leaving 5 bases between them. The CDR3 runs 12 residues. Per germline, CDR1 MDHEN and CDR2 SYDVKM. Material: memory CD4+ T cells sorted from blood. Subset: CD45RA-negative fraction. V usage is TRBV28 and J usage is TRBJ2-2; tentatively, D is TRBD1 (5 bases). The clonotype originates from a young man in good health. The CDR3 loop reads CASSLRGGELFF. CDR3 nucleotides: TGTGCCAGCAGTTTAAGGGGCGGGGAGCTGTTTTTT.